These 24 T cell receptor beta chains were all obtained from the same sample, sequenced in a study of human T cells and chemical hapten exposure. Each CDR3 protein is one row after TCRdb ran MiXCR on the 5' RACE reads. The data show about 140,000 distinct CDR3 sequences, with 3.5% to 5% seen just once and over 1.1% held by the top ten. The authors' total RNA extraction used unfractionated whole blood. The receptors originated from a female donor in good health.

This clonotype appeared many times. This chain joins TRBV6-2 or TRBV6-3 and TRBJ1-1; D unclear. Trimming left V 7 bases short and J 1 base short, with 10 bases between. This CDR3 is built from 13 residues. Germline CDR1 and CDR2: MNHEY and SVGEGT. The DNA for the CDR3 is TGTGCCAGCACCATCCCAGGGAACACTGAAGCTTTCTTT. This encodes CASTIPGNTEAFF.

This clonotype was found many times. The rearrangement uses TRBV29-1 and TRBJ1-1; 7 positions match TRBD1. V gave up 7 bases and J gave up 3 bases; unmatched junction bases: 11. Germline assignment: CDR1 SQVTM and CDR2 ANQGSEA. The CDR3 spans 14 residues. The chain's CDR3 is CSARTGSRYTEAFF. The CDR3 nucleotides are TGCAGCGCGAGGACAGGTAGTAGGTACACTGAAGCTTTCTTT.

This clonotype was seen repeatedly, ten times or more. This chain uses TRBV29-1 with TRBJ2-1; 7 bases fit TRBD2. The V segment lost 5 bases and the J segment 0 bases; nucleotides outside the gene matches: 7. Germline V CDR1 and CDR2: SQVTM, ANQGSEA. The CDR3 has 15 residues. The CDR3 bases are TGCAGCGTTCCGACTAGCCTTAGCTCCTACAATGAGCAGTTCTTC. This translates into CSVPTSLSSYNEQFF.

This clonotype has just a few counts. A clone one base away is much larger, so this may be a read error. This rearrangement joins TRBV2 to TRBJ2-5, with D tentatively TRBD2 (7 bases). Between the trimmed V and J ends, which lost 3 bases and 1 base, there was a span of 15 bases. The CDR3 is made up of 16 amino acids. Germline V gene sequence: CDR1 SNHLY, CDR2 FYNNEI. As DNA, the CDR3 is TGTGCCAGCAGTGATGAGCGGGGCAGGGGCCAAGAGACCCAGTACTTC. This translates into CASSDERGRGQETQYF.

This clonotype was counted ten times or more. The chain links TRBV6-5 to TRBJ1-6; the match to TRBD1 covers 7 bases. The CDR3 length is 15 residues. Germline V gives CDR1 MNHEY, CDR2 SVGAGI. The J segment lost 10 bases and the V segment lost 4 bases, leaving 10 bases of the junction unmatched. The CDR3 loop reads CASSSSTGTRSPLHF. The CDR3 DNA sequence: TGTGCCAGCAGTTCGTCGACAGGGACCAGATCACCCCTCCACTTT.

In this sample, this clonotype turned up many times. This sequence joins TRBV7-2 and TRBJ2-3; the match to TRBD2 covers 9 bases. Per the germline V gene, CDR1 is SGHTA and CDR2 is FQGNSA. There are 17 residues in the CDR3. V dropped 1 base and J dropped 6; count of bases not matched to a gene: 11. The CDR3 bases are TGTGCCAGCAGCTTAGGCCTTGGCGGGGGGGGGTTCGATACGCAGTATTTT. It encodes CASSLGLGGGGFDTQYF. The entire variable domain, with the rest obtained from reference TRBV7-2 and TRBJ2-3, is as follows: GAGVSQSPSNKVTEKGKDVELRCDPISGHTALYWYRQSLGQGLEFLIYFQGNSAPDKSGLPSDRFSAERTGGSVSTLTIQRTQQEDSAVYLCASSLGLGGGGFDTQYFGPGTRLTVL.

In regard to this clonotype: One base away lies a much larger clone, so this may be a sequencing read error. The rearrangement joins TRBV5-1 to TRBJ1-5; D gene uncertain. The CDR3 runs 14 residues. The germline CDR1 and CDR2 sequences are SGHRS and YFSETQ. The CDR3 is CASSPLGHNQPQNF. The CDR3 region has the DNA TGCGCCAGCAGCCCCCTCGGGCATAATCAGCCCCAGAATTTT.

This clonotype was seen repeatedly, ten times or more. The rearrangement links TRBV19 to TRBJ1-5; TRBD1 is a possible D gene (6 bases). Trimming removed 3 bases from V and 3 bases from J, with 15 bases in between. The length of the CDR3 is 16 residues. Germline CDR1 and CDR2: LNHDA and SQIVND (reference sequence). The CDR3: CASSMTGTTSNQPQHF. Here the CDR3 DNA reads TGTGCCAGTAGTATGACCGGGACAACATCCAATCAGCCCCAGCATTTT.

In its sample, this clonotype was seen many times. The rearrangement links TRBV9 to TRBJ1-1; a weak D match, TRBD1 (6 bases). Germline loops: CDR1 SGDLS, CDR2 YYNGEE. This CDR3 is built from 15 residues. Trimming shortened V by 2 bases and J by 1 base, and 12 bases separated the two germline ends. CDR3 in amino acids: CASSVSTGPNTEAFF. Here the CDR3 DNA reads TGTGCCAGCAGCGTTTCGACAGGACCGAACACTGAAGCTTTCTTT.

This clonotype was counted ten times or more. The rearrangement uses TRBV7-9 and TRBJ2-4, with D perhaps TRBD1 (6 bases). The CDR3 sequence is 18 residues long. Germline CDR1 SEHNR, CDR2 FQNEAQ (reference sequence). Trimming shortened V by 1 base and J by 0 bases, and 16 bases separated the two germline ends. CDR3 sequence (DNA): TGTGCCAGCAGCTTAGAAACAGGGAAGAGACTAGCCAAAAACATTCAGTACTTC. It codes for CASSLETGKRLAKNIQYF.

This clonotype has at least ten counts. The gene calls are TRBV5-5 and TRBJ1-5; tentative D call: TRBD1 (5 bases). The CDR3 loop spans 13 amino acids. Germline V CDR1 and CDR2: SGHKS, YYEKEE (reference sequence). V dropped 5 bases and J dropped 4 bases, with 10 bases sitting between them. The CDR3 bases are TGTGCCAGCAGTGGGGGTTGGAATCAGCCCCAGCATTTT. Its translation: CASSGGWNQPQHF.

This clonotype was counted at least ten times. The genes are TRBV6-1 and TRBJ2-6; possible D gene TRBD2, 6 bases. The length of the CDR3 is 20 residues. Germline V gene lookup returns CDR1 MNHNS and CDR2 SASEGT. V gave up 6 bases and J gave up 3 bases, with 27 bases separating them. The CDR3 DNA reads TGTGCCAGCAGCCCTACCCCGGGAGCAGGCGCCCTTTTTGGGGCCAACGTCCTGACTTTC. It translates to CASSPTPGAGALFGANVLTF.

This clonotype was counted many times. The V call is TRBV21-1, the J call TRBJ1-3. TRBV21-1 is tagged as a pseudogene. This CDR3 spans 10 amino acids. In DNA form, the CDR3 reads TGTGCCCCCAAGGGAAACACCATATATTTT. Protein: CAPKGNTIYF.

This clonotype showed up many times. The chain uses TRBV19 and TRBJ1-1; TRBD1 might be the D (6 bases). The CDR3 length is 14 residues. Per germline, CDR1 LNHDA and CDR2 SQIVND (reference sequence). Trimming took off 4 bases at V and 2 bases at J, with 11 bases between the two ends. The DNA of the CDR3 is TGTGCCAGTAGTAAAAGGACAGATAACACTGAAGCTTTCTTT. Protein sequence: CASSKRTDNTEAFF.

This clonotype was detected ten times or more. The chain couples TRBV18 to TRBJ1-1, with 8 bases aligning to TRBD1. The CDR3 is 15 amino acids. Germline CDR1 and CDR2: KGHSH and LQKENI. V was clipped by 4 bases and J by 0 bases; unmatched bases: 4. The CDR3 region is CASSRGTGLNTEAFF. In DNA form, the CDR3 reads TGTGCCAGCTCACGGGGGACAGGACTGAACACTGAAGCTTTCTTT.

V and J are TRBV2 and TRBJ1-5; no reliable D call. The germline V gene has CDR1 SNHLY and CDR2 FYNNEI. Trimming shortened V by 2 bases and J by 2 bases, and 7 bases separated the two germline ends. CDR3 size: 14 residues. The CDR3: CASSELEGNQPQHF. CDR3 nucleotides: TGTGCCAGCAGTGAATTGGAGGGCAATCAGCCCCAGCATTTT. Filled out from reference TRBV2 and TRBJ1-5, the complete variable domain reads EPEVTQTPSHQVTQMGQEVILRCVPISNHLYFYWYRQILGQKVEFLVSFYNNEISEKSEIFDDQFSVERPDGSNFTLKIRSTKLEDSAMYFCASSELEGNQPQHFGDGTRLSIL.

This clonotype was recorded many times. The chain couples TRBV20-1 to TRBJ1-1; 10 nucleotides line up with TRBD1. This CDR3 contains 14 residues. V shed 4 bases and J 3 bases; nucleotides not matched to a gene: 5. CDR1 and CDR2 from the germline V gene are DFQATT and SNEGSKA (reference sequence). The CDR3: CSATTGGRHTEAFF. The CDR3 DNA reads as TGCAGTGCTACGACAGGGGGCAGGCACACTGAAGCTTTCTTT.

This clonotype was counted at least ten times. The chain recombines TRBV7-6 with TRBJ2-3; weak D call: TRBD1 (6 bases). The V gene's germline CDR1 is SGHVS and CDR2 FNYEAQ. The CDR3 spans 15 residues. With 3 bases removed from V and 3 bases from J, the gap between germline ends came to 13 bases. The CDR3 nucleotides are TGTGCCAGCAGCTTTAGGTCAGGGGCAACAGATACGCAGTATTTT. Amino acids: CASSFRSGATDTQYF.

This clonotype was recorded many times. V and J are TRBV6-1 and TRBJ2-1; 7 nucleotides agree with TRBD2. CDR1 MNHNS and CDR2 SASEGT come from the germline V gene. The CDR3 is made up of 15 amino acids. V gave up 2 bases and J gave up 4 bases; unmatched junction bases: 5. CDR3 nucleotides: TGTGCCAGCAGTGAACTGTCTAGCGGATACAATGAGCAGTTCTTC. Protein: CASSELSSGYNEQFF.

This clonotype was found a few times. V gene TRBV12-3 or TRBV12-4 combines with J gene TRBJ1-2; 7 nucleotides match TRBD1. The CDR3 is 12 residues long. Trimming took 5 bases from V and 8 from J; bases not matched to a gene: 5. The CDR3 sequence: CASSDRAHGYTF. The DNA for the CDR3 is TGTGCCAGCAGTGACAGGGCTCACGGCTACACCTTC.

This clonotype was found many times. The chain uses TRBV6-5 and TRBJ1-1; D gene unclear. The germline V gene has CDR1 MNHEY and CDR2 SVGAGI. The V end lost 2 bases, the J end lost 0 bases, and 7 bases lay between the germline ends. This CDR3 is built from 14 residues. The CDR3 loop reads CASSYRRVNTEAFF. CDR3 DNA: TGTGCCAGCAGTTACAGGAGGGTGAACACTGAAGCTTTCTTT.

This clonotype was observed at least ten times. The chain employs TRBV27 and TRBJ2-3; no clear D gene. The V gene lost 8 bases and the J gene lost 1 base, with 13 bases spanning the gap. The CDR3 contains 14 residues. Germline V gene lookup returns CDR1 MNHEY and CDR2 SMNVEV (reference sequence). The CDR3 bases are TGTGCCAGCCGTTGGGCGGAACGCACAGATACGCAGTATTTT. This gives the protein CASRWAERTDTQYF.

Notes on this clonotype: A read error is possible here, since a much larger clone lies one base away. The chain carries TRBV5-1 and TRBJ1-1; 7 positions match TRBD1. The CDR3 contains 14 residues. Trimming at V came to 1 base and at J to 2 bases, leaving 2 bases not matched to a gene. Per germline, CDR1 SGHRS and CDR2 YFSETQ. This chain's CDR3 is CASSLWDSNTEAFF. Here the CDR3 DNA reads TGCGCCAGCAGCTTGTGGGACAGCAACACTGAAGCTTTCTTT.

Many counts were recorded for this clonotype. The chain has TRBV5-6 and TRBJ1-1, with D perhaps matching TRBD1 (6 bases). There are 15 residues in the CDR3. V lost 4 bases to trimming and J lost 7 bases, with 20 bases between them. Germline CDR1 and CDR2: SGHDT and YYEEEE. CDR3 residues: CASSVTFGQYNEAFF. CDR3 nucleotide sequence: TGTGCCAGCAGCGTGACCTTTGGACAGTACAATGAAGCTTTCTTT.